A single sample gave rise to the 9 T cell receptor beta chains below, sequenced in a study of technical replicates of blood from four donors. Repertoires were generated with immunoSEQ multiplex PCR, while TCRdb's copy carries only in-frame clones and drops some. In the table there are roughly 45,000 clones, roughly 90% of which are singletons. The source material was PBMCs. The receptors come from a human donor in good health. Some clones in this sample may be carry-over from other donors' samples.

The DNA for the CDR3 is TGTGCCAGCAGCTTCGACAGGGTTAATTCACCCCTCCACTTT. Its translation: CASSFDRVNSPLHF. The V gene is TRBV11-1, the J gene TRBJ1-6, with 7 nucleotides matching TRBD1. CDR1 SGHAT and CDR2 FQDESV come from the germline V gene (reference sequence). With 3 bases clipped from V and 6 bases from J, the junction kept 2 bases outside the gene matches. This CDR3 is built from 14 residues.

The V and J genes are TRBV30 and TRBJ2-1, with D unresolved. CDR1 is GTSNPN and CDR2 is SVGIG in the germline V gene (reference sequence). The CDR3 contains 13 residues. The V end lost 2 bases, the J end lost 13 bases, and 18 bases lay between the germline ends. The CDR3 DNA is TGTGCCTGGAGTCGACGGCCGGGTCCCCTTCAGTTCTTC. This codes for CAWSRRPGPLQFF.

The sample holds one count of this clone. J is TRBJ2-2 and V is TRBV5-1; weak D call: TRBD2 (5 bases). Trimming took 2 bases from V and 0 from J, leaving 20 bases between them. The CDR3 runs 19 residues. Germline CDR1 is SGHRS and CDR2 is YFSETQ. The CDR3 protein is CASSFSPKRHSSNTGELFF. The CDR3 DNA sequence: TGCGCCAGCAGCTTTTCCCCTAAGCGGCACTCTTCGAACACCGGGGAGCTGTTTTTT. Full variable domain (missing parts from reference TRBV5-1 and TRBJ2-2): KAGVTQTPRYLIKTRGQQVTLSCSPISGHRSVSWYQQTPGQGLQFLFEYFSETQRNKGNFPGRFSGRQFSNSRSEMNVSTLELGDSALYLCASSFSPKRHSSNTGELFFGEGSRLTVL.

This clone has only one observation. V is TRBV5-5 and J is TRBJ1-1; 10 nucleotides line up with TRBD1. The V and J ends lost 5 bases and 5 bases, in that order; junction bases with no gene match: 9. The CDR3 covers 15 residues. The germline V gene has CDR1 SGHKS and CDR2 YYEKEE (reference sequence). The CDR3 loop reads CASRKGGQGKTEAFF. For the CDR3, the DNA is TGTGCCAGCAGAAAGGGGGGACAGGGGAAGACTGAAGCTTTCTTT.

The chain carries TRBV18 and TRBJ2-3, with D perhaps matching TRBD1 (5 bases). The length of the CDR3 is 15 residues. Germline V gene lookup returns CDR1 KGHSH and CDR2 LQKENI. The ends were cut back, 0 bases at V and 1 base at J, with 8 bases in the middle. The DNA of the CDR3 is TGTGCCAGCTCACCACCGGTAGGGGGCACAGATACGCAGTATTTT. This translates into CASSPPVGGTDTQYF.

With respect to this clone: The junction shows a germline mismatch at one end, possibly a read error. The V gene is TRBV5-1, the J gene TRBJ1-2; possible D gene TRBD1, 5 bases. Per the germline V gene, CDR1 is SGHRS and CDR2 is YFSETQ. There are 12 residues in the CDR3. DNA of the CDR3: TGCGCCAGCAGCTTGGAGGGGTATGTCTACACCTTC. It translates to CASSLEGYVYTF.

CDR3 sequence reads: CASRPQGYHGYTF. The DNA of the CDR3 is TGTGCCAGCAGGCCTCAGGGTTATCATGGCTACACCTTC. J is TRBJ1-2 and V is TRBV27; maybe TRBD1 (5 bases). CDR1 is MNHEY, CDR2 SMNVEV, per germline (reference sequence). V was pared by 6 bases and J by 6 bases, with 14 bases between. The CDR3 totals 13 residues.

V gene TRBV29-1 combines with J gene TRBJ1-1, with D maybe TRBD1 (6 bases). Germline assignment: CDR1 SQVTM and CDR2 ANQGSEA. Trimming removed 7 bases from V and 1 base from J, with 13 bases in between. This CDR3 spans 13 amino acids. The CDR3 loop reads CSARTDSNTEAFF. The CDR3, as DNA: TGCAGCGCCCGGACAGACTCGAACACTGAAGCTTTCTTT.

This clone was recorded only once. The chain has TRBV21-1 and TRBJ2-7; the table's D call, TRBD2, was not checked against the DNA. TRBV21-1 is noted as a pseudogene. CDR3 length: 16 residues. The CDR3 spells CASSKKREGRSYEQYF. CDR3 in DNA: TGTGCCAGCAGCAAAAAGCGGGAGGGCCGATCCTACGAGCAGTACTTC.